This is a list of T cell receptor beta chains from one sample in a study of T cells in Graves' hyperthyroidism and ophthalmopathy. TCRdb passed the multiplex PCR reads through MiXCR, listing each CDR3 protein once. The table records a few hundred thousand distinct CDR3 sequences, roughly 15% of them present only once. What was sequenced was blood. The receptors were sampled from a woman in her sixties with Graves' ophthalmopathy. CDR3s include the opening cysteine and the closing phenylalanine or tryptophan. The D gene is left open where the match is weak. Clone sizes are given selectively: once, few, many, or a class where the clone is expanded.

V gene,clone size,D gene,J gene,CDR3 protein,CDR3 DNA
TRBV9,many,TRBD2,TRBJ2-5,CASSAGGVNSQETQYF,TGTGCCAGCAGCGCGGGAGGGGTAAACAGCCAAGAGACCCAGTACTTC
TRBV12-5,NA,TRBD1,TRBJ1-4,CASGFRDRGPNEKLFF,TGTGCTAGTGGTTTCCGGGACAGGGGCCCGAATGAAAAACTGTTTTTT
TRBV30,NA,NA,TRBJ2-1,CAWSGPGSGYNEQFF,TGTGCCTGGAGTGGGCCCGGGTCCGGGTACAATGAGCAGTTCTTC
TRBV5-1,NA,TRBD1,TRBJ1-2,CASSDSGTGFRRYGYTF,TGCGCCAGCAGCGACTCCGGGACAGGGTTTCGTCGGTATGGCTACACCTTC
TRBV6-1,few,NA,TRBJ2-7,CASIPPGPSYEQYF,TGTGCCAGCATTCCCCCGGGACCCTCCTACGAGCAGTACTTC
TRBV29-1,NA,TRBD1,TRBJ1-4,CSVEGQSNEKLFF,TGCAGCGTTGAGGGACAGAGTAATGAAAAACTGTTTTTT
TRBV28,many,NA,TRBJ2-3,CASSLRGTLYTDTQYF,TGTGCCAGCAGTTTAAGGGGGACACTCTACACAGATACGCAGTATTTT
TRBV5-4,NA,NA,TRBJ2-7,CASSLGRLGVYEQYF,TGTGCCAGCAGCTTGGGGCGACTGGGGGTTTACGAGCAGTACTTC
TRBV5-8,few,TRBD1,TRBJ2-7,CASSMGGQGPYEQYF,TGTGCCAGCAGCATGGGGGGACAGGGTCCCTACGAGCAGTACTTC
TRBV6-6,many,NA,TRBJ2-7,CASSYSLETYEQYF,TGTGCCAGCAGTTACTCTCTTGAAACCTACGAGCAGTACTTC
TRBV7-2,NA,TRBD2,TRBJ2-2,CASSLFGGAGELFF,TGTGCCAGCAGCTTATTTGGGGGGGCCGGGGAGCTGTTTTTT
TRBV5-8,NA,TRBD1,TRBJ2-2,CASSRLTGVGTGELFF,TGTGCCAGCAGCAGGTTGACAGGGGTCGGCACCGGGGAGCTGTTTTTT
TRBV2,few,TRBD2,TRBJ2-2,CASSRLAGDLTGELFF,TGTGCCAGCAGTAGACTAGCGGGAGACCTCACCGGGGAGCTGTTTTTT
TRBV7-2,many,TRBD1,TRBJ2-1,CASSLTGTGGHGGRFF,TGTGCCAGCAGCCTAACCGGGACAGGGGGCCATGGGGGGAGGTTCTTC
TRBV5-1,NA,NA,TRBJ1-4,CASSLDRRVGEKLFF,TGCGCCAGCAGCTTGGACCGACGTGTTGGTGAAAAACTGTTTTTT
TRBV24-1,many,TRBD1,TRBJ2-7,CATSARTGTYEQYF,TGTGCCACCAGTGCGAGGACAGGGACCTACGAGCAGTACTTC
TRBV7-2,many,NA,TRBJ2-1,CASSLLVYEQFF,TGTGCCAGCAGCTTACTAGTTTACGAGCAGTTCTTC
TRBV9,NA,NA,TRBJ1-3,CASSLGQGTGNTIYF,TGTGCCAGCAGCTTGGGTCAGGGAACTGGAAACACCATATATTTT
TRBV5-1,many,NA,TRBJ2-1,CASRMDLYNEQFF,TGCGCCAGCAGAATGGACCTCTACAATGAGCAGTTCTTC
TRBV19,NA,TRBD1,TRBJ2-3,CASSSPRDRGLDTQYF,TGTGCCAGTAGTAGCCCGCGGGACAGGGGGCTGGATACGCAGTATTTT
TRBV5-1,many,NA,TRBJ2-3,CASSPGLSTDTQYF,TGCGCCAGCAGCCCAGGACTAAGCACAGATACGCAGTATTTT
TRBV5-1,NA,NA,TRBJ1-3,CASSEVIGNTIYF,TGCGCCAGCAGCGAGGTTATTGGAAACACCATATATTTT
TRBV12-5,many,TRBD2,TRBJ2-3,CASGSGTSYSDTQYF,TGTGCTAGTGGTTCTGGGACTAGCTATTCCGATACGCAGTATTTT
TRBV5-6,few,TRBD2,TRBJ2-3,CASSQGLAGGGTDTQYF,TGTGCCAGCAGCCAGGGACTAGCGGGAGGCGGCACAGATACGCAGTATTTT
TRBV7-2,NA,NA,TRBJ1-6,CASSFWGIDSPLHF,TGTGCCAGCAGCTTTTGGGGAATTGATTCACCCCTCCACTTT
TRBV10-1,few,NA,TRBJ2-6,CARFSISSGANVLTF,TGCGCCAGATTCAGTATCTCCTCTGGGGCCAACGTCCTGACTTTC
TRBV11-2,many,TRBD2,TRBJ2-1,CASFTWESGRGFF,TGTGCCAGCTTCACGTGGGAGAGCGGGAGAGGGTTCTTC
TRBV27,many,TRBD2,TRBJ2-3,CASSHPRLAGLTDTQYF,TGTGCCAGCAGTCACCCCCGACTAGCGGGTCTCACAGATACGCAGTATTTT
TRBV5-4,NA,TRBD1,TRBJ1-2,CASSAGGQAYGYTF,TGTGCCAGCAGCGCGGGAGGACAGGCCTATGGCTACACCTTC
TRBV3-1,many,TRBD2,TRBJ2-1,CASSVTGTSNEQFF,TGTGCCAGCAGTGTGACCGGGACTAGTAATGAGCAGTTCTTC
TRBV13,many,NA,TRBJ2-7,CASSSRGATSYEQYF,TGTGCCAGCAGCTCAAGGGGTGCCACCTCCTACGAGCAGTACTTC
TRBV7-2,few,TRBD2,TRBJ2-7,CASTIGGGGYEQYF,TGTGCCAGCACCATCGGGGGGGGGGGATACGAGCAGTACTTC
TRBV5-5,few,TRBD2,TRBJ2-7,CASSPGNSGSLEQYF,TGCGCCAGCAGCCCAGGGAATAGCGGGAGTCTCGAGCAGTACTTC
TRBV27,NA,TRBD2,TRBJ2-1,CASSSRLAGVDYNEQFF,TGTGCCAGCAGTTCCAGACTAGCGGGAGTAGACTACAATGAGCAGTTCTTC
TRBV2,many,TRBD2,TRBJ2-2,CASILTSEDGELFF,TGTGCCAGCATCCTGACTAGCGAAGACGGGGAGCTGTTTTTT
TRBV12-3/TRBV12-4,many,NA,TRBJ1-6,CASGLSGGNSPLHF,TGTGCCAGCGGCCTTAGCGGCGGGAATTCACCCCTCCACTTT
TRBV6-5,many,NA,TRBJ2-5,CASSYSRSGGFGETQYF,TGTGCCAGCAGTTACTCGAGGTCTGGGGGCTTCGGAGAGACCCAGTACTTC
TRBV7-2,many,NA,TRBJ2-5,CASSSNLGQETQYF,TGTGCCAGCAGCTCAAACTTGGGCCAAGAGACCCAGTACTTC
TRBV5-8,many,NA,TRBJ1-5,CASSLVGLPQHF,TGTGCCAGCAGCTTGGTTGGCCTGCCCCAGCATTTT
TRBV5-6,many,NA,TRBJ2-2,CASSLARGLTGELFF,TGTGCCAGCAGCTTGGCCAGGGGCTTGACCGGGGAGCTGTTTTTT
TRBV11-1,many,NA,TRBJ2-1,CASSYAGFSYNEQFF,TGTGCCAGCAGCTATGCCGGGTTCTCCTACAATGAGCAGTTCTTC